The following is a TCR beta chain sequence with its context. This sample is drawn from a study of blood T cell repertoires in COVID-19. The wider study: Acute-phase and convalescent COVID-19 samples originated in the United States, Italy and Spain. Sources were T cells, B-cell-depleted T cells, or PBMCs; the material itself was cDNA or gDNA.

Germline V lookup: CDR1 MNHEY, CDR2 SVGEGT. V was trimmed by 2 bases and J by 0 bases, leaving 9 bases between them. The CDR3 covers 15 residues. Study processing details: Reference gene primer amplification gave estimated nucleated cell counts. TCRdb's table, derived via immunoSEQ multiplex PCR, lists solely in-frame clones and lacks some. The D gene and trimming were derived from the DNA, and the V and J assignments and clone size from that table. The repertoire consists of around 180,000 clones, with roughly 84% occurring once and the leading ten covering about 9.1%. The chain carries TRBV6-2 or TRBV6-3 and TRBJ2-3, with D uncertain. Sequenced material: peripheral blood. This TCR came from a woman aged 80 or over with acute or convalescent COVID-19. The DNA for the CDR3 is TGTGCCAGCAGTTACGGAGTAGGCAGCACAGATACGCAGTATTTT. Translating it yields CASSYGVGSTDTQYF.